The 17 T cell receptor beta chains reported below all come from one sample, sequenced in a study of siplizumab effects on memory and regulatory T cells. The repertoire was sequenced with immunoSEQ multiplex PCR; TCRdb's copy has only in-frame clones and lacks some. The sample lists about 120,000 clones, about 94% occurring once. The sequencing sample was made of non-Treg CD4+ T cells sorted from blood. The source of these receptors is a human donor in good health.

The J gene is TRBJ1-2, the V gene TRBV5-6; D is undetermined. V lost 2 bases and J 6 bases, leaving 8 bases between the germline ends. The CDR3 is 12 amino acids. Germline V gene sequence: CDR1 SGHDT, CDR2 YYEEEE. The CDR3 region has the DNA TGTGCCAGCAGCTTAGGCGCAGATGGCTACACCTTC. It yields the protein CASSLGADGYTF.

The chain is built from TRBV5-1 and TRBJ2-2; D unclear. V lost 0 bases and J lost 0, with 3 bases in between. CDR3 length: 14 residues. Germline V gives CDR1 SGHRS, CDR2 YFSETQ. Here the CDR3 DNA reads TGCGCCAGCAGCTTGGCAGCGAACACCGGGGAGCTGTTTTTT. It yields the protein CASSLAANTGELFF.

This chain joins TRBV19 and TRBJ2-1; a possible D gene is TRBD1 (6 bases). The germline V and J ends were trimmed by 6 bases and 9 bases, with 9 bases remaining between them. The CDR3 sequence is 11 residues long. Germline V gene lookup returns CDR1 LNHDA and CDR2 SQIVND (reference sequence). The CDR3 sequence: CASSPGVEQFF. The CDR3 nucleotides read TGTGCCAGTAGCCCAGGGGTTGAGCAGTTCTTC.

As DNA, the CDR3 is TGTGCCAGCTCACCACCGGTCTGGGACGGACTCCGAAACTCCTACAATGAGCAGTTCTTC. It codes for CASSPPVWDGLRNSYNEQFF. V gene TRBV18 combines with J gene TRBJ2-1; D may correspond to TRBD1 or TRBD2 (5 bases each). Germline-derived CDR1 and CDR2 are KGHSH and LQKENI. V gave up 0 bases and J gave up 0 bases, with 21 bases separating them. The CDR3 is 20 residues long.

This clone appeared once. This chain connects TRBV7-9 to TRBJ1-1, with no clear D. V dropped 5 bases and J dropped 8 bases, with 12 bases sitting between them. The CDR3 has 12 residues. Germline V gene sequence: CDR1 SEHNR, CDR2 FQNEAQ (reference sequence). Here the CDR3 reads CASSPEFLEAFF. The DNA for the CDR3 is TGTGCCAGCAGCCCAGAATTTTTAGAAGCTTTCTTT.

The chain couples TRBV6-6 to TRBJ1-1, with TRBD1 matching over 8 bases. The V and J ends lost 7 bases and 6 bases, in that order; junction bases with no gene match: 10. Germline CDR1 reads MNHNY; CDR2 reads SVGAGI (reference sequence). The CDR3 loop spans 14 amino acids. The CDR3 DNA follows: TGTGCCAGCAATATACCCCAGGGGGCCGCTGAAGCTTTCTTT. Translated, it gives CASNIPQGAAEAFF.

The chain joins TRBV10-3 to TRBJ2-1, with TRBD1 matching over 7 bases. This CDR3 is 12 amino acids long. Germline assignment: CDR1 ENHRY and CDR2 SYGVKD. Trimming took 6 bases from V and 13 from J; bases not matched to a gene: 9. The CDR3 loop is CAIRGTAPLQFF. CDR3 bases: TGTGCCATCAGGGGGACAGCCCCGCTTCAGTTCTTC.

CDR3 sequence reads: CASSEGVRFSSYSNQPQHF. CDR3 nucleotide sequence: TGTGCCAGCAGTGAAGGGGTTCGGTTCTCGTCTTATAGCAATCAGCCCCAGCATTTT. The chain couples TRBV2 to TRBJ1-5; no reliable D call. This CDR3 region has 19 residues. With 1 base removed from V and 0 bases from J, the gap between germline ends came to 19 bases. Germline assignment: CDR1 SNHLY and CDR2 FYNNEI.

CDR3: CASSPRDTMQETQYF. The CDR3 nucleotides are TGTGCCAGCAGTCCCCGGGACACCATGCAAGAGACCCAGTACTTC. The gene calls are TRBV27 and TRBJ2-5, with D perhaps matching TRBD1 (6 bases). The CDR3 runs to 15 residues. Trimming cost V 5 bases and J 2 bases, with 15 bases left between them. Germline-derived CDR1 and CDR2 are MNHEY and SMNVEV (reference sequence).

This clone came up a few times. This rearrangement joins TRBV29-1 to TRBJ2-5, with D tentatively TRBD1 (6 bases). The germline V gene has CDR1 SQVTM and CDR2 ANQGSEA. There are 12 residues in the CDR3. Trimming removed 4 bases from V and 5 bases from J, with 11 bases in between. For the CDR3, the DNA is TGCAGCGTTGGAGGTCAGGGGGAGACCCAGTACTTC. This gives the protein CSVGGQGETQYF.

In DNA, the CDR3 is TGTGCCAGCAGCGTCAGGGAGGGCACCGGGGAGCTGTTTTTT. This gives the protein CASSVREGTGELFF. The gene calls are TRBV9 and TRBJ2-2; 7 bases align to TRBD2. V was pared by 2 bases and J by 4 bases, with 2 bases of the junction left unmatched. This CDR3 has 14 amino acids. Germline CDR1 is SGDLS and CDR2 is YYNGEE.

This clone was observed a single time. This chain uses TRBV27 with TRBJ2-5; a weak D match, TRBD1 (6 bases). The DNA matches TRBJ2-7 better at its end, which makes the J call doubtful. The CDR3 is 13 residues long. Germline V lookup: CDR1 MNHEY, CDR2 SMNVEV (reference sequence). In DNA, the CDR3 is TGTGCCAGCAGTTTAAACAGGGCCTACGAGCAGTACTTC. It yields the protein CASSLNRAYEQYF.

A note on this clone: The junction does not match germline at one end; this may be a read error. This sequence joins TRBV30 and TRBJ2-5; D remains ambiguous. Germline CDR1 and CDR2: GTSNPN and SVGIG (reference sequence). The CDR3 spans 11 residues. CDR3 protein: CAWSMLEAQYF. CDR3 bases: TGTGCCTGGAGTATGCTAGAGGCCCAGTACTTC.

The rearrangement uses TRBV21-1 and TRBJ2-4. TRBV21-1 is assigned pseudogene status. This CDR3 has 12 residues. The CDR3, as DNA: TGTGCCAGCAAGGCTGAGAAAAACATTCAGTACTTC. This translates into CASKAEKNIQYF.

The rearrangement joins TRBV27 to TRBJ1-1, with TRBD1 as a possible D gene (6 bases). The CDR3 runs 11 residues. Germline V CDR1 and CDR2: MNHEY, SMNVEV (reference sequence). The V end was cut by 6 bases, the J end by 11 bases, with 13 bases between. The CDR3 loop reads CASRSQGRAFF. The CDR3 DNA is TGTGCCAGCAGGTCACAGGGCAGGGCTTTCTTT.

The V gene is TRBV7-9, the J gene TRBJ2-2; 12 nucleotides line up with TRBD2. The ends lost 5 bases at V and 5 bases at J; junction bases unmatched: 12. From germline, CDR1 is SEHNR and CDR2 FQNEAQ (reference sequence). The CDR3 spans 18 residues. The CDR3 DNA follows: TGTGCCAGCAGCCCAACTAGCGGGAGGATTCCGGGGACCGGGGAGCTGTTTTTT. It encodes CASSPTSGRIPGTGELFF.

V is TRBV2 and J is TRBJ2-4, with 9 bases identical to TRBD1. The V gene end was trimmed by 5 bases and the J gene end by 6 bases; junction bases not matched to a gene: 11. Germline CDR1 reads SNHLY; CDR2 reads FYNNEI. The CDR3 has 16 amino acids. The CDR3 DNA sequence: TGTGCCAGCAGTCCCCCGGGACAGGGATTTGGAAACATTCAGTACTTC. Amino acid sequence: CASSPPGQGFGNIQYF.